This TCR beta chain was found in a study of blood T cells in healthy people across ages. Next came a second PCR, run for about 7 to 11 cycles, which used a sample-barcoded 5' primer along with a J-beta primer mix. TCRdb used MiXCR to reprocess the 5' RACE reads, holding one entry per CDR3 protein. The profile shows more than 500,000 distinct CDR3 sequences, 27% of them singletons. V was clipped by 0 bases and J by 3 bases, with 21 bases between them. The CDR3 runs 17 residues. Per the germline V gene, CDR1 is DFQATT and CDR2 is SNEGSKA (reference sequence). The sample holds a few counts of this clonotype.

The material sequenced was blood. The V and J genes are TRBV20-1 and TRBJ2-7; TRBD2 might be the D (7 bases). This clonotype was sampled from a woman between 65 and 79 years old in good health. Here the CDR3 reads CSARERGRGRTGYEQYF. Here the CDR3 DNA reads TGCAGTGCTAGAGAGAGGGGGAGGGGCAGGACGGGCTACGAGCAGTACTTC.